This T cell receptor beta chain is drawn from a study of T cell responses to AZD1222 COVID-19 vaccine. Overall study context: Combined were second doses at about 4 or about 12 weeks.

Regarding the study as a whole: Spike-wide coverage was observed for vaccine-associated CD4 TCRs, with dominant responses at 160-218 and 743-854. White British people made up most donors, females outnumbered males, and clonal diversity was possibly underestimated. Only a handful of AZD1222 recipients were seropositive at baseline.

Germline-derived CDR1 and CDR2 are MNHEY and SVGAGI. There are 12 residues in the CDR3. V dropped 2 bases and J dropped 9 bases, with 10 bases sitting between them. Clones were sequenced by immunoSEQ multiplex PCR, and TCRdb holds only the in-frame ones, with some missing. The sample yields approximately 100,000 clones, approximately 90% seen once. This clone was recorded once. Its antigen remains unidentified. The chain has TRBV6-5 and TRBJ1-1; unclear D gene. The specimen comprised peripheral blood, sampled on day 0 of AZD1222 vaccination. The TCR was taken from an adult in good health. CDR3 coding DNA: TGTGCCAGCAGTTACGAAGGACGCCAAGCTTTCTTT. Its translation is CASSYEGRQAFF.